Listed here is a single T cell receptor beta chain. A single count supports this clone. Its antigen specificity is not known. The record has no base qualities; no much larger clone is one base away. From its cysteine to its phenylalanine, the CDR3 spans 14 amino acids. Of the read, only the CDR3 DNA is kept; its 42 bases are in frame from base 1. V loses 4 bases of germline sequence and J loses 0 bases, and the interval between the two ends is 6 bases. CDR1 and CDR2 are read off the germline V gene as SGHNT and YENEEA. The data are from a study of cytomegalovirus exposure and HLA in healthy donors (dated by TCRdb to about 2017). Study-level background: According to an earlier analysis of 450 to 650 of the donors, about 179 million T cells yielded roughly 100 million unique TCR beta sequences and 250 to 350 Gb of sequence data. Approximately 310 gigabases of sequencing data and approximately 85 million unique TCR sequences were included in an early release covering 500 to 750 HLA-typed donors. Among the roughly 380 genotyped donors, about 85% belonged to the genetic ancestry cluster associated with self-reported Caucasian donors. The study aimed to test whether cataloging public T cell receptors could reveal signatures of past pathogen exposure. The study profiled the T cell repertoires of hundreds of subjects by immunosequencing and related them to cytomegalovirus serostatus. Along with the approximately 600-subject first cohort, a separate validation cohort of approximately 110 different subjects was used. High-throughput TCR immunosequencing, statistical association of individual TCRs with disease status, and machine learning were combined to predict cytomegalovirus infection status. A later analysis re-analyzed previously published TCR beta repertoires from 500 to 700 donors and added high-resolution HLA genotyping to study TCR occurrence patterns. In the later analysis, no new phenotypic data were used to find candidate immune exposures; instead, reliance was placed on TCR beta sequences and their occurrence across donors. An earlier analysis of nearly 600 of the donors applied high-throughput TCR beta sequencing to assess whether each TCR beta V gene segment acted as functional or pseudogenic. Alongside the repertoire data, information on donor age, sex, ethnicity and CMV serostatus was compiled. A later genetic analysis took genome-wide SNP genotypes for about 65% of the 666 donors and used that subset as a discovery cohort. All discovery cohort repertoires had been generated on a single sequencing platform. Class I and class II HLA loci were covered by the typing at four-digit resolution. Typing coverage differed by locus: A, B, C, DRB1 and DQB1 were typed in roughly 620-630 donors, DQA1 in 522, DPA1 in around 580, and DPB1 in roughly 470. Several DR-DQ haplotypes were handled as single units for association and clustering, since linkage in the cohort was strong. Across approximately 400 genotyped donors of the cohort, an average of roughly 230,000 unique TCR beta nucleotide sequences per donor were sequenced, and around 19% of those sequences were non-productive.

What the work shows at the level of the full study, not this receptor alone: A later analysis found that HLA-associated TCR beta chains were more clonally expanded and had lower generation probabilities than equally common non-associated chains. When HLA alleles, especially DR and DQ, strongly co-occurred, TCR associations were difficult to assign to individual alleles. A later genetic analysis associated a missense DCLRE1C variant with V-gene and J-gene trimming of TCR beta chains, and an independent cohort replicated the association. A later genetic analysis reported fewer N-insertions in productive TCRs among donors in an Asian-associated ancestry cluster than the 666-donor mean. A later analysis found that most CMV-associated TCR beta chains appeared HLA-restricted, with HLA associations seemingly driven largely by CMV exposure. In both the original and validation cohorts, the classifier was reported to diagnose cytomegalovirus status with high specificity and sensitivity. In an earlier analysis of about 600 of the donors, most TCR beta V segments appeared in productive rearrangements about 90% or about 30% of the time, broadly matching IMGT annotations. The sequencing pipeline was judged likely to have produced a cluster of highly shared sequence variants as a technical artifact. Because HLA typing was missing for some donors at each locus, association tests included only the typed subset. A further reported finding was that TCR beta sequences accurately predicted the HLA-A and HLA-B alleles for most subjects in the first cohort. In a later analysis, the rate of TCR association differed among HLA loci, with DRB1 alleles having the most associated TCRs and HLA-C alleles having the fewest. The authors suggested that the approach could potentially be generalized to other disease states and immunological phenotypes. Correlated functional status among segregating V segments might be attributable to linkage disequilibrium, but an unknown experimental factor could not be ruled out. Across donors, most TCR sequences were observed very rarely, whereas some public TCRs were present in many individuals. The 87-base-pair reads could not distinguish some IMGT-functional V segments, including TRBV6-2 and TRBV6-3, so those segments were excluded. In vitro tests confirmed that three of the cytomegalovirus-associated TCR beta chains recognize cytomegalovirus antigens. Because counts were too low, about 15 rarely observed V segments, including chromosome 9 orphons, were left out of the earlier analysis of roughly 600 of the donors. The study listed 164 TCR beta chains as associated with cytomegalovirus. In a later analysis, several top co-occurrence clusters were reported to appear linked to parvovirus B19, influenza, CMV and Epstein-Barr virus. Specific HLA alleles were associated with 15,000 to 20,000 TCR beta sequences at a false discovery rate of 0.05 in a later analysis. Sequencing depth was assumed to be roughly uniform across donors in the presence/absence analyses, though that assumption may not hold. Only TCR beta chains were sequenced in this cohort, and the absence of alpha or paired-chain data limited detectable features. CMV serostatus was the only immune exposure information available for the cohort.

The cohort comprised around 700 healthy bone marrow donors. At the time of sampling, all cohort members were nominally healthy, though unrecorded immune exposures were likely present. The donor tested CMV seropositive, placing the donor among the 289 seropositive members of the cohort. Each donor provided a peripheral blood sample, and peripheral blood mononuclear cells were used for TCR beta sequencing. Genomic DNA extraction from the blood cell samples was performed with the Qiagen DNeasy Blood Extraction Kit. The library was produced with the immunoSEQ multiplex PCR assay. The multiplex PCR relied on a mix of 60 forward primers for TCR Vbeta segments and 13 reverse primers for TCR Jbeta segments. A multiplex PCR assay on genomic DNA amplified the CDR3 region of rearranged TCR beta genes. The Illumina HiSeq System was used to sequence the amplified TCR beta libraries as 87-base-pair reads. The authors' pipeline ran thus. Across the 670 or so repertoires, a later analysis counted 80 million or so unique TCR beta chains, some 11 million of which were shared by at least two donors. To remove PCR and sequencing errors, raw reads were error-corrected and collapsed into unique sequences using a nearest-neighbor algorithm that merged closely related sequences. To assign V, D and J gene segments, CDR3 sequences were aligned to IMGT reference sequences. For a sequence to be retained, at least a six-nucleotide match to both a V gene segment and a J gene segment was required. A rearrangement counted as productive if the CDR3 had no stop codons and remained in frame with V and J, and every other rearrangement counted as non-productive. Following IMGT convention, CDR3 was defined as the stretch from the second conserved V-encoded cysteine to the conserved J-encoded phenylalanine. In an earlier analysis of around 540 of the donors, sequences lacking an unambiguous match to a single V gene segment were excluded. An earlier analysis of over 450 of the donors classified V segments as functional when productive rearrangements were above 56.7% and as segregating when the standard deviation between donors was above 5%. A statistical classification framework was built to diagnose cytomegalovirus status from the catalog of TCR beta chain sequences. In a later analysis, V and J genes were assigned by comparing TCR nucleotide sequences against IMGT/GENE-DB human TR gene sequences. In a later analysis, CDR3 sequences and most-parsimonious VDJ recombination scenarios were assigned using the TCRdist pipeline. In a later analysis, each TCR beta chain was defined by its CDR3 amino acid sequence together with its V-gene family, and reads lacking a unique V-gene family were excluded. In a later analysis, several hundred highly shared, low-generation-probability nucleotide sequences were removed to address suspected cross-contamination and a sequencing artifact. For each public chain, a later analysis derived a clonal expansion index from normalized ranks of inferred template counts within each repertoire. Generation probabilities in a later analysis came from a VDJ recombination model fitted to out-of-frame rearrangements, and those results were checked against IGoR. In a later analysis, hypergeometric tests were used to score TCR-TCR, TCR-HLA and TCR-CMV co-occurrence, with a repertoire-size bias correction applied to TCR pairs. To estimate false discovery rates, a later analysis permuted the HLA or CMV assignments 20 times. In a later analysis, co-occurring TCRs were grouped with DBSCAN, and TCRdist sequence similarity was added when clustering was performed within HLA-allele-positive subsets. Co-occurrence clustering excluded repertoires with fewer than 30,000 or more than 120,000 public chains, plus five with anomalous nucleotide sharing. TCRdb holds this immuneACCESS table with in-frame rearrangements only. Some clones are missing; in checked studies, unresolved V genes explain under half, and the rest has no known cause. V, J and clone size are taken as reported in that table, and D and trimming were inferred from the DNA itself. The sample profile shows about 200,000 clones; roughly 76% of them were found once. Around 2.2% of the sample goes to the ten largest clones.

Material: PBMCs. This clonotype was sampled from a woman aged 25 to 45 in good health and CMV-seropositive. The rearrangement joined TRBV11-3 to TRBJ2-2; the D gene cannot be named for sure. This receptor carries the CDR3 CASSSRPNTGELFF. The DNA sequence is TGTGCCAGCAGCTCCCGTCCGAACACCGGGGAGCTGTTTTTT.